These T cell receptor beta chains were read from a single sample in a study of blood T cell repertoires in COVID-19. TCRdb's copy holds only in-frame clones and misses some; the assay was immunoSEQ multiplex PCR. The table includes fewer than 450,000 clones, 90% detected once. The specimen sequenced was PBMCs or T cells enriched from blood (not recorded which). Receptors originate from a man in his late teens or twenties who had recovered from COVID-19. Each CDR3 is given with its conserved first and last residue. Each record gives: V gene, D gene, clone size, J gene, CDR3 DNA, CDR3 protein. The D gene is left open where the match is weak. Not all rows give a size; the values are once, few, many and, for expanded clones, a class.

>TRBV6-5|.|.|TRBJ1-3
TGTGCCAGCCCTAGGAACTCTGGAAACACCATATATTTT
CASPRNSGNTIYF
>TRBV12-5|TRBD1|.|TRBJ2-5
TGTGCTAGTGGTTTGGTACTAGGGGGCCGTGAAGAGACCCAGTACTTC
CASGLVLGGREETQYF
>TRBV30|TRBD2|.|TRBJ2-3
TGTGCCTTGGGTAGCGGGAGCCCGACAGATACGCAGTATTTT
CALGSGSPTDTQYF
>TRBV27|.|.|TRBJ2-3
TGTGCCAGCAGTACCTCGATTAGCGGAAGCACAGATACGCAGTATTTT
CASSTSISGSTDTQYF
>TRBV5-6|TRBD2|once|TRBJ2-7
TGTGCCAGCAGCCGTCCGGGACTAGCGGGGGGGAGGCAGTACTTC
CASSRPGLAGGRQYF
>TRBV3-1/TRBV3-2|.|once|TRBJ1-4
TGTGCCAGCAGCTATGGACAGTTTAATGAAAAACTGTTTTTT
CASSYGQFNEKLFF
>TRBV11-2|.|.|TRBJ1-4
TGTGCCAGCAGCTTAAAGGGGGAATCTAATGAAAAACTGTTTTTT
CASSLKGESNEKLFF
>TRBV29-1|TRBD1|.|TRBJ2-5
TGCAGCGGAGGGACAGGCGCCGGGGAGACCCAGTACTTC
CSGGTGAGETQYF
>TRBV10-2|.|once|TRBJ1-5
TGCGCCAGCAGTCGGGATGCGGGGCTCGGTATTGAGCCCCAGCATTTT
CASSRDAGLGIEPQHF
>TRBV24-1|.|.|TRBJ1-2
TGTGCCACCGGGGGAGGACGGGGTAACTATGGCTACACCTTC
CATGGGRGNYGYTF
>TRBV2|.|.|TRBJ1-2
TGTGCCAGCAGGGCGGGGGGGAACTATGGCTACACCTTC
CASRAGGNYGYTF
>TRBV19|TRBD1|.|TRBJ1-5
TGTGCCAGTAATCGGAGGACAGGGTACCCTCAGCCCCAGCATTTT
CASNRRTGYPQPQHF
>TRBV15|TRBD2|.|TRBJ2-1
TGTGCCACCAGCAGAGCTAGCGGGAAGACCTACAATGAGCAGTTCTTC
CATSRASGKTYNEQFF
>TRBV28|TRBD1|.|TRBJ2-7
TGTGCCAGCAGAAAAACCGGGACAGGGAACGAGCAGTACTTC
CASRKTGTGNEQYF
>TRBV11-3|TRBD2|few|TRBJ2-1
TGTGCCAGCAGCTCCCGTCCTAGCGGGAGTACCAATGAGCAGTTCTTC
CASSSRPSGSTNEQFF
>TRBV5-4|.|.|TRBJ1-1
TGTGCCAGCAGCTTGTGGCGGGGACGGCCCATGAACACTGAAGCTTTCTTT
CASSLWRGRPMNTEAFF
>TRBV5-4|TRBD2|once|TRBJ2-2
TGTGCCAGCAGCGCGGGGGAGGGGCTTACCGGGGAGCTGTTTTTT
CASSAGEGLTGELFF
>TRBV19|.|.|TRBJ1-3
TGTGCCAGTAGTCCCGGGGGGAGTGGAAACACCATATATTTT
CASSPGGSGNTIYF
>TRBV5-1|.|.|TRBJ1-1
TGCGCCAGCAGCTGGGGGGGCGAGAACACTGAAGCTTTCTTT
CASSWGGENTEAFF
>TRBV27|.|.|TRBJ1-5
TGTGCCAGCAGTTCCGGGTCTTATAGCAATCAGCCCCAGCATTTT
CASSSGSYSNQPQHF
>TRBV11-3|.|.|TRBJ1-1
TGTGCCAGCAGCTTCCCCCCCGAGACTGAAGCTTTCTTT
CASSFPPETEAFF
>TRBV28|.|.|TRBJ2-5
TGTGCCAGCAGTCCCGCAGGGGTTTTCGAGACCCAGTACTTC
CASSPAGVFETQYF
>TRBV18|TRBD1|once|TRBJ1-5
TGTGCCAGCTCACCGGCCGGGACAGGAACATATCAGCCCCAGCATTTT
CASSPAGTGTYQPQHF
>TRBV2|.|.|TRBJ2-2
TGTGCCAGCAGGTACGCAGGAGGCCCGGGCATCGGGGAGCTGTTTTTT
CASRYAGGPGIGELFF
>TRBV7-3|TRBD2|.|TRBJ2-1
TGTGCCAGCGGGAGGGGAAGCTCCTACAATGAGCAGTTCTTC
CASGRGSSYNEQFF
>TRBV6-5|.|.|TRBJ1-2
TGTGCCAGCAGTTACAACAGCATCATCAACTATGGCTACACCTTC
CASSYNSIINYGYTF
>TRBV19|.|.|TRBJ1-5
TGTGCCAGTAGGAAACAGGGTAATCAGCCCCAGCATTTT
CASRKQGNQPQHF
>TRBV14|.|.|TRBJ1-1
TGTGCCAGCAGCCAAGATTTCGGAGACGCTTTCTTT
CASSQDFGDAFF
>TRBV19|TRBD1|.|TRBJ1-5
TGTGCCAGCACGGACAGGGCAGGTCAGCCCCAGCATTTT
CASTDRAGQPQHF
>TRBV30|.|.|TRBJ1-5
TGTGCCTGGTCCCCGGTGGGGAGCACAAATCAGCCCCAGCATTTT
CAWSPVGSTNQPQHF
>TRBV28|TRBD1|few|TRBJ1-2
TGTGCCAGCAGGAGACAGGGGAACTATGGCTACACCTTC
CASRRQGNYGYTF
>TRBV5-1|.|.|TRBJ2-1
TGCGCCAGCAGCTGGGAGGTGGAGGAAATCGACGGCGGTGAGCAGTTCTTC
CASSWEVEEIDGGEQFF
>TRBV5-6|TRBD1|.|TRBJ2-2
TGTGCCAGCAGCCCGGGACAGGGGGCGTATTCCGGGGAGCTGTTTTTT
CASSPGQGAYSGELFF
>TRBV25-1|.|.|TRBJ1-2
TGTGCCAGCACCTCTGGGACACAGCGAAACTATGGCTACACCTTC
CASTSGTQRNYGYTF
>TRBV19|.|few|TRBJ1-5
TGTGCCAGTAGTATAGTTGGGGGGAATAGCAATCAGCCCCAGCATTTT
CASSIVGGNSNQPQHF
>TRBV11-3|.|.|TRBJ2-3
TGTGCCAGCAGCCCAGGACTCTCCTACACAGATACGCAGTATTTT
CASSPGLSYTDTQYF
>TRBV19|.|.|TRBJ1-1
TGTGCCAGTAGATCCAGTGGTACGAACACTGAAGCTTTCTTT
CASRSSGTNTEAFF
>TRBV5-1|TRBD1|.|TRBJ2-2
TGCGCCAGCAGCAGTGCAGGGGGCACCGGGGAGCTGTTTTTT
CASSSAGGTGELFF
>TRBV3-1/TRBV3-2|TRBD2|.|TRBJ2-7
TGTGCCAGCAGGGCGGGACTAGCGGAGACAGAGCAGTACTTC
CASRAGLAETEQYF
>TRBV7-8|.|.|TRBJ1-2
TGTGCCAGCAGCTTAGGGGGCGACTATGGCTACACCTTC
CASSLGGDYGYTF
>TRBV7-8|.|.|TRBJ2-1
TGTGCCAGCAGCTCCAGGACAGATTCCTACAATGAGCAGTTCTTC
CASSSRTDSYNEQFF
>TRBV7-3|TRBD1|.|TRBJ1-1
TGTGCCAGCAGCGCCCTGGACAGGACTGACACTGAAGCTTTCTTT
CASSALDRTDTEAFF
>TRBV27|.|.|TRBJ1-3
TGTGCCAGCAGTTTATCGACAGGATCCGTAAACACCATATATTTT
CASSLSTGSVNTIYF
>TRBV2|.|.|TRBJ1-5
TGTGCCAGCAGTGAAGGCGGGGAGAGGAGCAATCAGCCCCAGCATTTT
CASSEGGERSNQPQHF
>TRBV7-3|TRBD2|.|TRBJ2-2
TGTGCCAGCAGGGGACTAGTAGGAGGGGAGCTGTTTTTT
CASRGLVGGELFF
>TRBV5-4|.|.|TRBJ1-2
TGTGCCAGCAGCTTCTACAGGGAAGTCAACTATGGCTACACCTTC
CASSFYREVNYGYTF
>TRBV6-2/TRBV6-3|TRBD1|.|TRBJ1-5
TGTGCCAGCAGTTGGACAGGGAACAATCAGCCCCAGCATTTT
CASSWTGNNQPQHF
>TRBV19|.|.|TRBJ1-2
TGTGCCAGCATACCAGGACAGAAGAACTATGGCTACACCTTC
CASIPGQKNYGYTF
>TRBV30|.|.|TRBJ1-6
TGTGCCTGGGGGACGGGGACAACGAATAATTCACCCCTCCACTTT
CAWGTGTTNNSPLHF
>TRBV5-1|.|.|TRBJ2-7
TGCGCCAGCAGCTTGGGGGCAACGGAGCAGTACTTC
CASSLGATEQYF
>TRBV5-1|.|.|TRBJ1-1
TGCGCCAGCAGCTCGTCCGGGTCGGACACTGAAGCTTTCTTT
CASSSSGSDTEAFF
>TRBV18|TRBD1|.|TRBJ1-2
TGTGCCAGCTCACCACCGGAGACAGGGGGAACCTATGGCTACACCTTC
CASSPPETGGTYGYTF
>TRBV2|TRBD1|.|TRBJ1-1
TGTGCCAGCAGTGTAAGGACAGGGGGCAGCCAACCCGTGGGCCGTCTGAACACTGAAGCTTTCTTT
CASSVRTGGSQPVGRLNTEAFF